This T cell receptor (beta chain) derives from a study of regulatory T cells in long-lasting Graves disease. Time point defined: newly diagnosed GD, antithyroid drugs for less than 3 months. From RNA extracted from PBMCs, the TCR library was made. The source of the patients was an endocrinology department in Xi'an, China. This clonotype came up many times. Germline assignment: CDR1 LGHDT and CDR2 YNNKEL (reference sequence). Trimming took 0 bases from V and 4 from J, leaving 10 bases between them. The CDR3 sequence is 15 residues long. To make TCR beta libraries, researchers used iRepertoire HTBI primers and Arm-PCR of CDR3 regions. Using its own MiXCR run on the multiplex PCR reads, TCRdb lists one record per CDR3 protein. This sample has 450,000 to 650,000 distinct CDR3 sequences; around 16% occur once, and the top ten carry roughly 25%. Another study also made use of these data, one on T cells in Graves' hyperthyroidism and ophthalmopathy. Per that paper: Uncontrolled infection, other autoimmune disease, pregnancy or lactation barred patients from enrollment. HTBI primers drove first-round RT-PCR of the TCR CDR3. With a median lead of 6.5 months before onset, the model predicted ophthalmopathy.

The receptor's source is a woman aged 35 to 60 with Graves disease. The chain combines TRBV3-1 with TRBJ1-3; D call uncertain. Specimen: peripheral blood mononuclear cells (PBMCs), collected at new diagnosis, from a patient treated with antithyroid drugs. The CDR3 sequence is CASSQDDGSGNTIYF. Here the CDR3 DNA reads TGTGCCAGCAGCCAAGACGACGGTTCGGGAAACACCATATATTTT. The complete variable domain, with remaining parts taken from reference TRBV3-1 and TRBJ1-3, reads DTAVSQTPKYLVTQMGNDKSIKCEQNLGHDTMYWYKQDSKKFLKIMFSYNNKELIINETVPNRFSPKSPDKAHLNLHINSLELGDSAVYFCASSQDDGSGNTIYFGEGSWLTVV.